This T cell receptor (beta chain) stems from a study of blood T cell repertoires in COVID-19. On the study more broadly: Acute and convalescent COVID-19 specimens originated in the United States, Italy and Spain. From T cells, B-cell-depleted T cells, or PBMCs came the material, which was cDNA or gDNA.

In the authors' workflow: Reference gene primer amplification in the assay estimated nucleated cell counts. The protocol was immunoSEQ multiplex PCR, while the TCRdb copy is restricted to in-frame clones and leaves out a portion. The DNA gave D and trimming, while V, J and clone size come from that table. The profile covers 150,000 to 200,000 clones, with about 85% appearing a single time and roughly 2% taken by the ten largest. The CDR3 is 14 amino acids. V lost 2 bases, J lost 9 bases, and 6 bases stayed unmatched. Germline assignment: CDR1 MDHEN and CDR2 SYDVKM. Material for sequencing was peripheral blood. This TCR was sampled from a man between 65 and 85 years old with active or convalescent COVID-19. The V and J genes are TRBV28 and TRBJ2-1, with 8 nucleotides matching TRBD2. CDR3 residues: CASSLGGRIGEQFF. The CDR3 nucleotides read TGTGCCAGCAGTTTAGGCGGGAGGATTGGTGAGCAGTTCTTC. Complete variable domain (other parts from reference TRBV28 and TRBJ2-1): DVKVTQSSRYLVKRTGEKVFLECVQDMDHENMFWYRQDPGLGLRLIYFSYDVKMKEKGDIPEGYSVSREKKERFSLILESASTNQTSMYLCASSLGGRIGEQFFGPGTRLTVL.